Sequencing of this T cell receptor (beta chain) was carried out in a study of blood T cell repertoires in COVID-19. About the research overall: The study drew acute and convalescent COVID-19 samples from the United States, Italy and Spain. PBMCs, B-cell-depleted T cells, or T cells provided the cDNA or gDNA that made up the material.

From germline, CDR1 is MNHEY and CDR2 SVGAGI. This CDR3 is built from 14 residues. The V and J ends lost 7 bases and 3 bases, in that order; junction bases with no gene match: 8. Seattle's enrolled individuals joined amid active infection and were then monitored longitudinally. Libraries were prepared by immunoSEQ multiplex PCR; TCRdb keeps only in-frame clonotypes and omits some of them. The sample lists roughly 200,000 clones, 86% occurring once. The chain uses TRBV6-5 and TRBJ2-7; the match to TRBD2 covers 8 bases. The sequence was obtained from a woman between 45 and 60 years old with COVID-19, enrolled during active disease. Sequencing was performed on peripheral blood. In DNA form, the CDR3 reads TGTGCCAGCACCCCCCCGGGAGGGAGCTACGAGCAGTACTTC. It yields the protein CASTPPGGSYEQYF.